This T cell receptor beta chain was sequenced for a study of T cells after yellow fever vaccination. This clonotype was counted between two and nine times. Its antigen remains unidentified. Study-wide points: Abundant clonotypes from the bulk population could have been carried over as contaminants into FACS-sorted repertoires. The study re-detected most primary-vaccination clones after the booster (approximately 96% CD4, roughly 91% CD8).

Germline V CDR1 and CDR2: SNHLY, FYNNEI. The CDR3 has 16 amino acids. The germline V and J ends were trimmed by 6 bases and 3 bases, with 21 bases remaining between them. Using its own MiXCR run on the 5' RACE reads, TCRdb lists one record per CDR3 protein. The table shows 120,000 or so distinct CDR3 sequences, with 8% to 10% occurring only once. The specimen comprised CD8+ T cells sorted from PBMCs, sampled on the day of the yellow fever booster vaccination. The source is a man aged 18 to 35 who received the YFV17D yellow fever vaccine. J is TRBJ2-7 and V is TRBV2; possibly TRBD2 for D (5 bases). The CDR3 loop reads CASRDLLAWTFYEQYF. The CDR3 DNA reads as TGTGCCAGCAGGGACCTTTTAGCGTGGACTTTCTACGAGCAGTACTTC.